This T cell receptor beta chain came from a study of T-cell reconstitution after alpha-beta-depleted transplantation in children. Looked up from germline, CDR1 is MNHEY and CDR2 is SMNVEV (reference sequence). V was clipped by 3 bases and J by 4 bases; unmatched bases: 2. This CDR3 region has 15 residues. TCRbeta library preparation incorporated unique molecular identifiers. TCRdb independently ran MiXCR on the PCR reads; one entry per CDR3 protein. The sample has some 490,000 distinct CDR3 sequences, about 12% seen once. The sequence was obtained from a human donor who donated a stem cell graft to a child with combined immunodeficiency. This rearrangement joins TRBV27 to TRBJ2-2; 10 bases are shared with TRBD1. The source was PBMCs from the stem cell graft donor, collected from the stem cell graft. The CDR3 protein is CASSFGTGVTGELFF. For the CDR3, the DNA is TGTGCCAGCAGTTTTGGGACAGGGGTCACCGGGGAGCTGTTTTTT.